The next 31 T cell receptor beta chains were all read from a single sample in a study of cytomegalovirus exposure and HLA in healthy donors. PCR employed 60 Vbeta and 13 Jbeta primers. Using immunoSEQ multiplex PCR, the repertoire was profiled, and TCRdb retains in-frame clones only, with some absent. The sample has under 200,000 clones; around 77% are singletons. Input material: PBMCs. The receptor set was obtained from a woman aged 45 to 65 in good health and CMV-seropositive.

This clone was observed a single time. J is TRBJ2-3 and V is TRBV11-2, with 14 bases matching TRBD2. The trim removed 6 bases at V and 8 bases at J, leaving 4 bases unmatched. Germline-derived CDR1 and CDR2 are SGHAT and FQNNGV. CDR3 size: 14 residues. The CDR3: CASSFGLAGGTQYF. DNA of the CDR3: TGTGCCAGCAGTTTCGGACTAGCGGGGGGTACGCAGTATTTT.

This clone has a handful of counts. This sequence joins TRBV9 and TRBJ1-1; D call uncertain. Germline V CDR1 and CDR2: SGDLS, YYNGEE. This CDR3 has 14 residues. V lost 3 bases and J 0 bases, leaving 9 bases between the germline ends. CDR3 nucleotides: TGTGCCAGCAGCGAGGCGGACTTGAACACTGAAGCTTTCTTT. Its protein product is CASSEADLNTEAFF.

Comment on this clone: The conserved phenylalanine or tryptophan normally closing the CDR3 is absent here, so this likely arose from a read error. Because the CDR3's place on the DNA is in doubt, the DNA is left out and the CDR3 is given as listed by TCRdb. This chain joins TRBV21-1 and TRBJ1-2; TRBD1 was called by the table and not checked on the DNA. TRBV21-1 is flagged as a pseudogene. The length of the CDR3 is 12 amino acids, counting both ends. This CDR3 reads CASSKNDGPKNA.

The V and J genes are TRBV5-1 and TRBJ1-2; a weak D match, TRBD1 (6 bases). Germline CDR1 SGHRS, CDR2 YFSETQ. V lost 7 bases to trimming and J lost 4 bases, with 26 bases between them. The CDR3 has 17 amino acids. In DNA, the CDR3 is TGCGCCAGCGGCCCAACCCGGGACAAACAATCCCTCTATGGCTACACCTTC. Its translation: CASGPTRDKQSLYGYTF. Using reference TRBV5-1 and TRBJ1-2 for the parts outside the CDR3, the full variable domain is KAGVTQTPRYLIKTRGQQVTLSCSPISGHRSVSWYQQTPGQGLQFLFEYFSETQRNKGNFPGRFSGRQFSNSRSEMNVSTLELGDSALYLCASGPTRDKQSLYGYTFGSGTRLTVV.

The chain's CDR3 is CASSAQGNQPQHF. CDR3 nucleotides: TGTGCCAGCAGTGCACAGGGTAATCAGCCCCAGCATTTT. The chain joins TRBV6-5 to TRBJ1-5; weak D call: TRBD1 (6 bases). V was clipped by 5 bases and J by 4 bases, with 9 bases between them. The CDR3 runs 13 residues. Germline V gene sequence: CDR1 MNHEY, CDR2 SVGAGI.

The rearrangement uses TRBV7-8 and TRBJ2-1, with D unclear. Germline CDR1 reads SGHVS; CDR2 reads FQNEAQ. This CDR3 contains 17 residues. The V end lost 6 bases, the J end lost 3 bases, and 21 bases lay between the germline ends. The CDR3: CASRRAPATTLYNEQFF. The CDR3, as DNA: TGTGCCAGCAGACGCGCGCCCGCCACGACACTCTACAATGAGCAGTTCTTC.

This chain uses TRBV7-2 with TRBJ1-3; D is ambiguous. The CDR3 totals 15 residues. Deletions cut 5 bases from V and 2 bases from J, with 13 bases between. The germline gives CDR1 SGHTA, CDR2 FQGNSA. This CDR3 reads CASSPPGSAGNTIYF. CDR3 nucleotides: TGTGCCAGCAGCCCCCCCGGGTCGGCTGGAAACACCATATATTTT. The whole variable domain, remainder taken from reference TRBV7-2 and TRBJ1-3, is GAGVSQSPSNKVTEKGKDVELRCDPISGHTALYWYRQSLGQGLEFLIYFQGNSAPDKSGLPSDRFSAERTGGSVSTLTIQRTQQEDSAVYLCASSPPGSAGNTIYFGEGSWLTVV.

In this sample, this clone turned up once. The V and J genes are TRBV5-6 and TRBJ2-1, with TRBD1 identical over 9 bases. The CDR3 extends over 14 amino acids. J was trimmed by 5 bases and V by 1 base; bases with no gene match: 1. Germline V gives CDR1 SGHDT, CDR2 YYEEEE. For the CDR3, the DNA is TGTGCCAGCAGCTTGTACAGGGGGCACAATGAGCAGTTCTTC. Translated, it gives CASSLYRGHNEQFF.

The chain couples TRBV30 to TRBJ1-1; D unresolved. Germline CDR1 is GTSNPN and CDR2 is SVGIG (reference sequence). V dropped 0 bases and J dropped 4 bases, with 9 bases sitting between them. This CDR3 region has 13 residues. CDR3 nucleotide sequence: TGTGCCTGGAGTGTTGGCAGGATCACTGAAGCTTTCTTT. Its translation: CAWSVGRITEAFF.

This rearrangement joins TRBV7-2 to TRBJ2-1, with 14 positions matching TRBD2. Germline assignment: CDR1 SGHTA and CDR2 FQGNSA. This CDR3 comprises 15 residues. After removal of 4 bases from V and 12 bases from J, the junction contained 8 bases not matched to a gene. The DNA for the CDR3 is TGTGCCAGCAGCTGGGGACTAGCGGGAGTCGGGGGGCAGTTCTTC. Translated: CASSWGLAGVGGQFF.

V and J are TRBV5-1 and TRBJ2-6; D perhaps matches TRBD1 (5 bases). Germline V gene lookup returns CDR1 SGHRS and CDR2 YFSETQ. V lost 0 bases and J 3 bases, leaving 7 bases between the germline ends. The CDR3 is 15 amino acids. In nucleotides, the CDR3 is TGCGCCAGCAGCTTGGAGGGGCTTGGGGCCAACGTCCTGACTTTC. Residues: CASSLEGLGANVLTF.

The table lists this clone with a count of one. The genes are TRBV27 and TRBJ1-5; 10 bases line up with TRBD1. This CDR3 region has 15 residues. The germline CDR1 and CDR2 sequences are MNHEY and SMNVEV (reference sequence). The V and J ends lost 6 bases and 2 bases, in that order; junction bases with no gene match: 4. CDR3 amino acids: CASRHGTGGNQPQHF. The CDR3 DNA reads TGTGCCAGCAGGCACGGGACAGGGGGCAATCAGCCCCAGCATTTT.

The chain carries TRBV7-3 and TRBJ1-3, with TRBD1 as a possible D gene (5 bases). The CDR3 extends over 15 amino acids. Between the trimmed V and J ends, which lost 0 bases and 2 bases, there was a span of 8 bases. Germline assignment: CDR1 SGHTA and CDR2 FQGTGA. In DNA, the CDR3 is TGTGCCAGCAGCTTAACGGGGGGAGCTGGAAACACCATATATTTT. It yields the protein CASSLTGGAGNTIYF.

J is TRBJ2-5 and V is TRBV10-3; D not resolved. The CDR3 is 13 amino acids. The germline V and J ends were trimmed by 7 bases and 2 bases, with 11 bases remaining between them. Germline V gene lookup returns CDR1 ENHRY and CDR2 SYGVKD. CDR3 region: CAIKAAEQETQYF. The CDR3 region has the DNA TGTGCCATCAAGGCGGCAGAGCAAGAGACCCAGTACTTC.

This chain joins TRBV6-1 and TRBJ1-1, with 9 bases aligning to TRBD1. The CDR3 sequence is 14 residues long. Trimming took 5 bases from V and 5 from J; bases not matched to a gene: 6. Looked up from germline, CDR1 is MNHNS and CDR2 is SASEGT. The CDR3 nucleotides are TGTGCCAGCAGTCACCGGGACAGGGATACTGAAGCTTTCTTT. Protein sequence: CASSHRDRDTEAFF.

This clone came up a few times. The CDR3 region has the DNA TGTGCCAGCAGCGCACAAGTCTTAAGCACTGAAGCTTTCTTT. Translated: CASSAQVLSTEAFF. The rearrangement uses TRBV9 and TRBJ1-1, with D unresolved. This CDR3 has 14 amino acids. Looked up from germline, CDR1 is SGDLS and CDR2 is YYNGEE. With 3 bases removed from V and 4 bases from J, the gap between germline ends came to 13 bases.

Only a few counts were recorded for this clone. J is TRBJ1-2 and V is TRBV9, with 7 positions matching TRBD1. V lost 2 bases and J lost 2; bases outside the gene matches: 6. Germline V gene data show CDR1 as SGDLS and CDR2 as YYNGEE. This CDR3 region has 15 residues. CDR3 residues: CASSVQMTGNYGYTF. The CDR3 nucleotides read TGTGCCAGCAGCGTTCAAATGACAGGGAACTATGGCTACACCTTC.

The rearrangement links TRBV14 to TRBJ2-3; D not certain. The CDR3 totals 16 residues. CDR1 is SGHDN, CDR2 FVKESK, per germline. The germline V and J ends were trimmed by 0 bases and 5 bases, with 15 bases remaining between them. The CDR3 here is CASSQETSVFGDTQYF. CDR3 bases: TGTGCCAGCAGCCAAGAGACGAGCGTGTTCGGAGATACGCAGTATTTT.

The chain is built from TRBV19 and TRBJ1-2; D is ambiguous. Germline V lookup: CDR1 LNHDA, CDR2 SQIVND (reference sequence). The length of the CDR3 is 13 residues. Trimming stripped 3 bases from V and 4 bases from J, with 9 bases between. The chain's CDR3 is CASSIGSLYGYTF. The CDR3 DNA reads as TGTGCCAGTAGTATTGGCTCGCTCTATGGCTACACCTTC. Complete variable domain (other parts from reference TRBV19 and TRBJ1-2): DGGITQSPKYLFRKEGQNVTLSCEQNLNHDAMYWYRQDPGQGLRLIYYSQIVNDFQKGDIAEGYSVSREKKESFPLTVTSAQKNPTAFYLCASSIGSLYGYTFGSGTRLTVV.

V gene TRBV7-2 combines with J gene TRBJ2-7, with D tentatively TRBD2 (5 bases). The germline V gene has CDR1 SGHTA and CDR2 FQGNSA. The CDR3 length is 14 residues. Trimming left V 0 bases short and J 7 bases short, with 13 bases between. CDR3 region: CASSLAGKDKEQYF. The CDR3 DNA reads TGTGCCAGCAGCTTAGCCGGGAAAGACAAGGAGCAGTACTTC.

This chain links TRBV7-2 with TRBJ2-7, with 7 bases fitting TRBD1. Trimming took 5 bases from V and 2 from J; bases not matched to a gene: 6. Germline CDR1 SGHTA, CDR2 FQGNSA. This CDR3 region has 14 residues. DNA for the CDR3: TGTGCCAGCAGCCCCCGGGACAGAGCCTACGAGCAGTACTTC. It yields the protein CASSPRDRAYEQYF.

The rearrangement links TRBV19 to TRBJ2-7; 10 bases match TRBD1. CDR1 is LNHDA and CDR2 is SQIVND in the germline V gene (reference sequence). Unmatched junction bases numbered 7, after V lost 5 bases and J lost 3 bases. The CDR3 totals 15 residues. The CDR3 reads CASSERDRGGYEQYF. The CDR3 DNA follows: TGTGCCAGTAGTGAGCGGGACAGGGGTGGCTACGAGCAGTACTTC.

The CDR3 spells CASSLVGQDRYGYTF. CDR3 coding DNA: TGTGCCAGCAGCTTGGTAGGACAGGATCGCTATGGCTACACCTTC. The rearrangement joins TRBV5-6 to TRBJ1-2, with TRBD1 identical over 7 bases. The germline gives CDR1 SGHDT, CDR2 YYEEEE. Unmatched junction bases numbered 6, after V lost 0 bases and J lost 4 bases. This CDR3 has 15 amino acids.

V gene TRBV9 combines with J gene TRBJ2-1, with D possibly matching TRBD2 (6 bases). The V gene lost 0 bases and the J gene lost 4 bases, with 8 bases spanning the gap. The CDR3 totals 14 residues. Per germline, CDR1 SGDLS and CDR2 YYNGEE. For the CDR3, the DNA is TGTGCCAGCAGCGTAGATGGACTATACAATGAGCAGTTCTTC. This gives the protein CASSVDGLYNEQFF.

The chain couples TRBV7-9 to TRBJ2-7; 7 bases agree with TRBD1. This CDR3 is built from 14 residues. Trimming removed 4 bases from V and 2 bases from J; junction bases left unmatched: 5. Germline loops: CDR1 SEHNR, CDR2 FQNEAQ (reference sequence). The CDR3 sequence: CASSYRDSPYEQYF. The CDR3 region has the DNA TGTGCCAGCAGCTACCGGGACAGTCCCTACGAGCAGTACTTC.

The chain couples TRBV9 to TRBJ1-2; a possible D gene is TRBD1 (5 bases). Looked up from germline, CDR1 is SGDLS and CDR2 is YYNGEE. This CDR3 region has 15 residues. V gave up 4 bases and J gave up 2 bases, with 15 bases separating them. The DNA of the CDR3 is TGTGCCAGCAGCCCCCGACAGCTAACGAACTATGGCTACACCTTC. Translated, it gives CASSPRQLTNYGYTF.

This sequence joins TRBV18 and TRBJ1-1; 8 bases fit TRBD1. Trimming at V came to 2 bases and at J to 1 base, leaving 3 bases not matched to a gene. The CDR3 has 15 amino acids. Germline V lookup: CDR1 KGHSH, CDR2 LQKENI. In DNA form, the CDR3 reads TGTGCCAGCTCACCAGCCGGGACAGGGAACACTGAAGCTTTCTTT. Translated, it gives CASSPAGTGNTEAFF.

The chain recombines TRBV11-2 with TRBJ2-2; D is unclear. Germline V gene sequence: CDR1 SGHAT, CDR2 FQNNGV. Trimming removed 4 bases at V and 0 bases at J, with 3 bases between. CDR3 length equals 13 residues. CDR3 protein: CASSYTNTGELFF. For the CDR3, the DNA is TGTGCCAGCAGCTACACGAACACCGGGGAGCTGTTTTTT.

The V call is TRBV9, the J call TRBJ2-7; 7 positions match TRBD2. This CDR3 is built from 15 residues. V lost 4 bases, J lost 3 bases, and 10 bases stayed unmatched. Per germline, CDR1 SGDLS and CDR2 YYNGEE. CDR3 DNA sequence: TGTGCCAGCAGCTCCACTAGCGCGACTAGCTACGAGCAGTACTTC. Translated: CASSSTSATSYEQYF.

The chain carries TRBV6-1 and TRBJ1-3; D unclear. This CDR3 spans 15 amino acids. V gave up 7 bases and J gave up 0 bases, with 13 bases separating them. Germline CDR1 MNHNS, CDR2 SASEGT. The CDR3 region is CASKARVSSGNTIYF. CDR3 in DNA: TGTGCCAGCAAGGCGAGGGTTAGCTCTGGAAACACCATATATTTT.

The CDR3 is CASSIPGGTEAFF. CDR3 sequence (DNA): TGTGCCAGTAGTATCCCAGGGGGCACTGAAGCTTTCTTT. V and J are TRBV19 and TRBJ1-1, with TRBD1 identical over 7 bases. V was clipped by 3 bases and J by 4 bases; unmatched bases: 2. The length of the CDR3 is 13 residues. Germline values: CDR1 LNHDA, CDR2 SQIVND (reference sequence). The variable domain in full, with the rest retrieved from reference TRBV19 and TRBJ1-1, is DGGITQSPKYLFRKEGQNVTLSCEQNLNHDAMYWYRQDPGQGLRLIYYSQIVNDFQKGDIAEGYSVSREKKESFPLTVTSAQKNPTAFYLCASSIPGGTEAFFGQGTRLTVV.